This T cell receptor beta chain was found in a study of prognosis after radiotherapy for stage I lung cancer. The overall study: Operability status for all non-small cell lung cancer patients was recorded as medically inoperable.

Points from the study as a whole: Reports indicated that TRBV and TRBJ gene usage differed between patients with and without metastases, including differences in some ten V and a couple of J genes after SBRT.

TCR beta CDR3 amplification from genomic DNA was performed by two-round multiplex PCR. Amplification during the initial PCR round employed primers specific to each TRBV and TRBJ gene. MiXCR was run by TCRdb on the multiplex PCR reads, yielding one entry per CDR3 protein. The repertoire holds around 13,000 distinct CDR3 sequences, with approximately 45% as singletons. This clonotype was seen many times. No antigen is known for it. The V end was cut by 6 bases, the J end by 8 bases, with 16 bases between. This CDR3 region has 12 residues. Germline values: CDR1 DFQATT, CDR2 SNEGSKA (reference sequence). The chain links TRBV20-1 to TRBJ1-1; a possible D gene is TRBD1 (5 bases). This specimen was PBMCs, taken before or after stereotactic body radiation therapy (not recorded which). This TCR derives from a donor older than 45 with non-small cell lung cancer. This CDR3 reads CSALDRTEEAFF. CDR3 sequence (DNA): TGCAGTGCCCTTGACAGAACTGAAGAAGCTTTCTTT.